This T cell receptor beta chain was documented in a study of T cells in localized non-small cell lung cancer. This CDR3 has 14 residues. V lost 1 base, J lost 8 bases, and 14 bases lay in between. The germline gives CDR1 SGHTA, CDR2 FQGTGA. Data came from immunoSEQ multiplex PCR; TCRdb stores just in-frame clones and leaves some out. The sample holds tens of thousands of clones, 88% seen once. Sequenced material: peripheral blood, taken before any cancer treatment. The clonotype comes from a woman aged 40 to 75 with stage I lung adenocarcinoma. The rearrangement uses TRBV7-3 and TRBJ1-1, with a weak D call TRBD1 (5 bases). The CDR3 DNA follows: TGTGCCAGCAGCTTAATGCACGGGGCGGCCGAAGCTTTCTTT. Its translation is CASSLMHGAAEAFF.